Each of the 23 T cell receptor beta chains below was sequenced from the same sample in a study of blood T cell repertoires in COVID-19 (dated by TCRdb to about 2020). The protocol used for the library was the immunoSEQ multiplex PCR assay. Drawn from immuneACCESS, this table holds only the in-frame rearrangements with V and J called that TCRdb kept. Clones are partly lost; checked studies trace under half to an unresolved V gene and leave the rest unexplained. In this sample the table shows around 200,000 clones, roughly 80% of which occur a single time. The top ten clones comprise 2.5% to 3.5% of the sample. Sequencing was done on a sample of PBMCs or T cells enriched from blood (not recorded which). The receptor set was obtained from a woman aged 25 to 45 who had recovered from COVID-19.

The chain employs TRBV11-3 and TRBJ1-1; D is perhaps TRBD1 (6 bases). The CDR3 has 13 amino acids. Germline V lookup: CDR1 SGHNT, CDR2 YENEEA. V gave up 8 bases and J gave up 3 bases, with 13 bases separating them. In DNA form, the CDR3 reads TGTGCCAGCTCAAACCCAGGGGACACTGAAGCTTTCTTT. It codes for CASSNPGDTEAFF.

This clone was recorded a few times. The chain joins TRBV6-5 to TRBJ1-1; TRBD1 agrees at 8 bases. J lost 1 base, V lost 7 bases, and 5 bases had no gene match. The length of the CDR3 is 14 residues. The V gene's germline CDR1 is MNHEY and CDR2 SVGAGI. The CDR3: CASKSDRGNTEAFF. In DNA form, the CDR3 reads TGTGCCAGCAAGAGCGACAGGGGGAACACTGAAGCTTTCTTT.

This clone was observed a few times. The chain couples TRBV18 to TRBJ2-2, with TRBD1 matching over 10 bases. Germline V gives CDR1 KGHSH, CDR2 LQKENI. Trimming took 3 bases from V and 0 from J; bases not matched to a gene: 4. The CDR3 contains 17 residues. CDR3 nucleotide sequence: TGTGCCAGCTCACCTGAGGACAGGGGGACGAACACCGGGGAGCTGTTTTTT. Its protein product is CASSPEDRGTNTGELFF.

The rearrangement links TRBV7-2 to TRBJ2-7; D gene uncertain. V was shortened by 3 bases and J by 0 bases, with 6 bases between the two germline ends. Per germline, CDR1 SGHTA and CDR2 FQGNSA. CDR3 length equals 13 residues. The CDR3 DNA sequence: TGTGCCAGCAGCTTCCCTCTCTCCTACGAGCAGTACTTC. It codes for CASSFPLSYEQYF.

The gene calls are TRBV28 and TRBJ1-6; TRBD1 is a possible D gene (6 bases). The germline V and J ends were trimmed by 5 bases and 9 bases, with 23 bases remaining between them. Looked up from germline, CDR1 is MDHEN and CDR2 is SYDVKM. This CDR3 is built from 17 residues. The CDR3 nucleotides are TGTGCCAGCAGTACCGAGGGGGGCGGGGGATGGAGTTCACCCCTCCACTTT. It yields the protein CASSTEGGGGWSSPLHF.

The chain combines TRBV15 with TRBJ1-1; 9 bases fit TRBD1. Germline lookup yields CDR1 LNHNV and CDR2 YYDKDF (reference sequence). This CDR3 is 19 amino acids long. V was pared by 0 bases and J by 4 bases, with 15 bases of the junction left unmatched. The chain's CDR3 is CATSRDGRGQGIGSTEAFF. CDR3 DNA sequence: TGTGCCACCAGCAGAGATGGGAGGGGACAGGGTATTGGTAGCACTGAAGCTTTCTTT.

The rearrangement uses TRBV18 and TRBJ2-1; 7 positions match TRBD1. The CDR3 sequence is 13 residues long. Trimming removed 3 bases from V and 8 bases from J; junction bases left unmatched: 4. Germline CDR1 reads KGHSH; CDR2 reads LQKENI. Written as DNA, the CDR3 is TGTGCCAGCTCACCCTTAGGGGGCGATGAGCAGTTCTTC. This translates into CASSPLGGDEQFF.

This sequence joins TRBV27 and TRBJ2-3; the match to TRBD1 covers 7 bases. The junction had 3 bases not matched to a gene; V was cut back by 3 bases and J by 3 bases. Germline V CDR1 and CDR2: MNHEY, SMNVEV (reference sequence). The CDR3 is 14 residues long. For the CDR3, the DNA is TGTGCCAGCAGTTTGGGGACAGTTACAGATACGCAGTATTTT. Translating gives CASSLGTVTDTQYF.

The chain carries TRBV28 and TRBJ1-2; D is uncertain. The germline V gene encodes CDR1 MDHEN and CDR2 SYDVKM. Trimming stripped 6 bases from V and 5 bases from J, with 4 bases between. The CDR3 is made up of 10 amino acids. The CDR3 region has the DNA TGTGCCAGCAGCAATTATGGCTACACCTTC. Amino acid sequence: CASSNYGYTF.

V and J are TRBV6-2 or TRBV6-3 and TRBJ2-6; 12 bases line up with TRBD1. The CDR3 is made up of 18 amino acids. Trimming took 5 bases from V and 3 from J; bases not matched to a gene: 8. CDR1 is MNHEY and CDR2 is SVGEGT in the germline V gene. CDR3 in amino acids: CASSKPGQGAGGANVLTF. The CDR3 DNA reads as TGTGCCAGCAGTAAACCGGGACAGGGGGCTGGTGGGGCCAACGTCCTGACTTTC.

V is TRBV5-1 and J is TRBJ1-4; D remains unclear. Per germline, CDR1 SGHRS and CDR2 YFSETQ. The CDR3 covers 14 residues. The V gene lost 7 bases and the J gene lost 5 bases, with 15 bases spanning the gap. The CDR3 nucleotides are TGCGCCAGCGCAGATGCTGGGCCGAATGAAAAACTGTTTTTT. It specifies CASADAGPNEKLFF.

The chain links TRBV2 to TRBJ1-4; tentative D call: TRBD1 (6 bases). V was cut by 4 bases and J by 4 bases, with 10 bases left in between. This CDR3 is 14 amino acids long. Germline V gene lookup returns CDR1 SNHLY and CDR2 FYNNEI. The CDR3: CASSAQGFNEKLFF. CDR3 bases: TGTGCCAGCAGTGCCCAGGGGTTTAATGAAAAACTGTTTTTT.

The V call is TRBV28, the J call TRBJ2-5, with TRBD1 identical over 10 bases. The germline gives CDR1 MDHEN, CDR2 SYDVKM. The CDR3 is 14 residues long. V shed 8 bases and J 4 bases; nucleotides not matched to a gene: 7. The CDR3: CASVRQGARETQYF. In DNA, the CDR3 is TGTGCCAGCGTAAGACAGGGGGCAAGAGAGACCCAGTACTTC.

V gene TRBV19 combines with J gene TRBJ2-3, with TRBD2 matching 9 bases. The CDR3 runs to 15 residues. Germline values: CDR1 LNHDA, CDR2 SQIVND (reference sequence). Germline trimming cut 3 bases from V and 9 bases from J; bases unmatched to any gene: 10. CDR3 DNA: TGTGCCAGTAGTATCGGCGGGAGGGCGCAGGGCACGCAGTATTTT. It translates to CASSIGGRAQGTQYF.

The rearrangement joins TRBV3-1 (or the pseudogene TRBV3-2) to TRBJ1-5; 7 nucleotides align to TRBD1. The CDR3 spans 14 residues. V dropped 3 bases and J dropped 2; count of bases not matched to a gene: 1. Germline CDR1 is LGHDT and CDR2 is YNNKEL (reference sequence). CDR3 region: CASSHGTGNQPQHF. For the CDR3, the DNA is TGTGCCAGCAGCCACGGGACAGGCAATCAGCCCCAGCATTTT.

V usage is TRBV2 and J usage is TRBJ2-3, with a weak D call TRBD2 (5 bases). CDR1 and CDR2 (germline): SNHLY, FYNNEI. Between the trimmed V and J ends, which lost 4 bases and 4 bases, there was a span of 12 bases. This CDR3 is 14 amino acids long. The CDR3 nucleotides read TGTGCCAGCAGTGGGGGAGTAATTCCAGATACGCAGTATTTT. The encoded protein is CASSGGVIPDTQYF.

The chain carries TRBV5-5 and TRBJ2-2, with D uncertain. CDR1 is SGHKS, CDR2 YYEKEE, per germline (reference sequence). The length of the CDR3 is 16 residues. Trimming removed 5 bases from V and 0 bases from J, with 14 bases in between. CDR3 region: CASSSNPSANTGELFF. CDR3 DNA sequence: TGTGCCAGCAGTTCTAATCCCTCGGCGAACACCGGGGAGCTGTTTTTT. Complete variable domain (other parts from reference TRBV5-5 and TRBJ2-2): DAGVTQSPTHLIKTRGQQVTLRCSPISGHKSVSWYQQVLGQGPQFIFQYYEKEERGRGNFPDRFSARQFPNYSSELNVNALLLGDSALYLCASSSNPSANTGELFFGEGSRLTVL.

This clone occurred once. The chain recombines TRBV3-1 (or the pseudogene TRBV3-2) with TRBJ2-1; D not certain. The V gene lost 3 bases and the J gene lost 4 bases, with 10 bases spanning the gap. Germline V gives CDR1 LGHDT, CDR2 YNNKEL (reference sequence). This CDR3 region has 14 residues. DNA for the CDR3: TGTGCCAGCAGCCACGGTGCGCTATACAATGAGCAGTTCTTC. This codes for CASSHGALYNEQFF.

In its sample, this clone was seen once. This chain connects TRBV5-1 to TRBJ2-3; TRBD2 aligns across 9 bases. The junction had 13 bases not matched to a gene; V was cut back by 7 bases and J by 7 bases. The CDR3 totals 15 residues. Germline V gene lookup returns CDR1 SGHRS and CDR2 YFSETQ. CDR3 sequence (DNA): TGCGCCAGCGGGCCCCTCGCGGGGGGGCCGAATACGCAGTATTTT. It is translated as CASGPLAGGPNTQYF.

The rearrangement joins TRBV29-1 to TRBJ2-3, with a tentative D call TRBD2 (6 bases). The CDR3 is made up of 12 amino acids. Trimming took 4 bases from V and 2 from J, leaving 7 bases between them. Germline values: CDR1 SQVTM, CDR2 ANQGSEA. In DNA form, the CDR3 reads TGCAGCGTTGGCGGGATCACAGATACGCAGTATTTT. Translation gives CSVGGITDTQYF.

This clone was counted a few times. V gene TRBV18 combines with J gene TRBJ2-3; 7 bases are shared with TRBD1. The germline CDR1 and CDR2 sequences are KGHSH and LQKENI. The CDR3 length is 15 residues. The trim removed 6 bases at V and 1 base at J, leaving 7 bases unmatched. CDR3 sequence: CASSLDRERTDTQYF. In nucleotides, the CDR3 is TGTGCCAGCTCTCTCGACAGGGAGCGCACAGATACGCAGTATTTT.

The rearrangement uses TRBV5-1 and TRBJ1-2; D gene unclear. Germline V gene lookup returns CDR1 SGHRS and CDR2 YFSETQ. The CDR3 sequence is 13 residues long. The V and J ends lost 3 bases and 4 bases respectively, with 10 bases between them. CDR3 coding DNA: TGCGCCAGCAGCTCGCCCGGCGGCTATGGCTACACCTTC. Amino acid sequence: CASSSPGGYGYTF.

This chain connects TRBV6-2 or TRBV6-3 to TRBJ1-5; D ambiguous. The germline CDR1 and CDR2 sequences are MNHEY and SVGEGT. Trimming shortened V by 0 bases and J by 7 bases, and 16 bases separated the two germline ends. There are 16 residues in the CDR3. The CDR3 coding sequence is TGTGCCAGCAGTTACTCAAGCGAGGTCCCGGGGCAGCCCCAGCATTTT. Translation gives CASSYSSEVPGQPQHF.